The T cell receptor beta chain described here comes from a study of cytomegalovirus exposure and HLA in healthy donors. Study-wide findings and caveats: Per a prior analysis, the majority of TCR beta V segments were productive roughly 90% or roughly 30% of the time.

The sample holds a few counts of this clone. The antigen remains undetermined. The PCR was carried out with 60 Vbeta primers and 13 Jbeta primers. The data were produced by immunoSEQ multiplex PCR, yet TCRdb's version contains in-frame clones alone and is incomplete. This sample has fewer than 250,000 clones; over 60% occur once, and the top ten carry over 4%. With 5 bases removed from V and 1 base from J, the gap between germline ends came to 11 bases. Germline CDR1 reads GTSNPN; CDR2 reads SVGIG (reference sequence). This CDR3 is 13 amino acids long. The sequenced sample was PBMCs. This sequence was found in a man aged 30 to 39 in good health and CMV-seropositive. This chain uses TRBV30 with TRBJ1-1; D might be TRBD1 (5 bases). CDR3 sequence: CAWSAGWNTEAFF. The CDR3 coding sequence is TGTGCCTGGTCGGCAGGGTGGAACACTGAAGCTTTCTTT.